A single sample is the source of the 9 T cell receptor beta chains below, sequenced in a study of cytomegalovirus exposure and HLA in healthy donors. PCR used 60 Vbeta primers and 13 Jbeta primers. TCRdb's table, derived via immunoSEQ multiplex PCR, lists solely in-frame clones and lacks some. The table lists 200,000 to 250,000 clones, about 72% of them singletons. Sequences were obtained from PBMCs. All receptors come from a male donor in good health and CMV-seronegative.

This chain links TRBV10-3 with TRBJ2-5; 8 bases are a match to TRBD2. V was pared by 3 bases and J by 3 bases, with 3 bases of the junction left unmatched. The CDR3 spans 14 residues. Germline CDR1 and CDR2: ENHRY and SYGVKD. This CDR3 is CAISDELAEETQYF. CDR3 DNA: TGTGCCATCAGTGACGAACTAGCGGAAGAGACCCAGTACTTC.

V usage is TRBV7-9 and J usage is TRBJ2-7; a possible D gene is TRBD1 (5 bases). Germline V gene sequence: CDR1 SEHNR, CDR2 FQNEAQ (reference sequence). The V end lost 1 base, the J end lost 4 bases, and 11 bases lay between the germline ends. The CDR3 covers 14 residues. The DNA of the CDR3 is TGTGCCAGCAGCTTAGAGGCTACAGGATACGAGCAGTACTTC. This translates into CASSLEATGYEQYF. Full variable domain (missing parts from reference TRBV7-9 and TRBJ2-7): DTGVSQNPRHKITKRGQNVTFRCDPISEHNRLYWYRQTLGQGPEFLTYFQNEAQLEKSRLLSDRFSAERPKGSFSTLEIQRTEQGDSAMYLCASSLEATGYEQYFGPGTRLTVT.

The rearrangement joins TRBV28 to TRBJ2-6, with TRBD1 identical over 8 bases. The CDR3 has 16 amino acids. Germline V gives CDR1 MDHEN, CDR2 SYDVKM. The CDR3 sequence is CAESRTGFPGANVLTF. In DNA form, the CDR3 reads TGTGCAGAAAGTAGGACAGGGTTCCCTGGGGCCAACGTCCTGACTTTC.

CDR3 nucleotide sequence: TGTGCCAGCAGCCAAGTCGTTGGCACAGATACGCAGTATTTT. Its protein is CASSQVVGTDTQYF. This chain connects TRBV4-2 to TRBJ2-3; D is unresolved. V was pared by 1 base and J by 1 base, with 6 bases between. The germline gives CDR1 LGHNA, CDR2 YNFKEQ. This CDR3 is built from 14 residues.

V is TRBV15 and J is TRBJ2-5; TRBD2 matches 8 bases. Looked up from germline, CDR1 is LNHNV and CDR2 is YYDKDF (reference sequence). The V and J ends lost 3 bases and 2 bases, in that order; junction bases with no gene match: 8. This CDR3 comprises 16 residues. CDR3 sequence (DNA): TGTGCCACCAGCAGGGGTATAGCGGGGCCACAAGAGACCCAGTACTTC. As protein: CATSRGIAGPQETQYF. The whole variable domain, filled in from reference TRBV15 and TRBJ2-5, reads DAMVIQNPRYQVTQFGKPVTLSCSQTLNHNVMYWYQQKSSQAPKLLFHYYDKDFNNEADTPDNFQSRRPNTSFCFLDIRSPGLGDTAMYLCATSRGIAGPQETQYFGPGTRLLVL.

V and J are TRBV28 and TRBJ1-5; 11 bases line up with TRBD1. Trimming cost V 2 bases and J 0 bases; bases outside gene matches: 3. CDR1 is MDHEN and CDR2 is SYDVKM in the germline V gene. The CDR3 covers 17 residues. The CDR3 protein is CASSLRDRGNSNQPQHF. The DNA for the CDR3 is TGTGCCAGCAGTTTAAGGGACAGGGGGAATAGCAATCAGCCCCAGCATTTT.

This clone was seen a handful of times. The chain has TRBV6-5 and TRBJ2-1, with D tentatively TRBD1 (5 bases). Per germline, CDR1 MNHEY and CDR2 SVGAGI. Deletions cut 0 bases from V and 4 bases from J, with 10 bases between. The length of the CDR3 is 15 residues. The CDR3 nucleotides read TGTGCCAGCAGTTACTCAAGGGGCTCGTACAATGAGCAGTTCTTC. Translated: CASSYSRGSYNEQFF.

This clone was seen a handful of times. The V and J genes are TRBV5-6 and TRBJ1-1; D is undetermined. V lost 0 bases, J lost 8 bases, and 20 bases lay in between. The CDR3 is made up of 16 amino acids. Germline CDR1 SGHDT, CDR2 YYEEEE. The CDR3 is CASSLAAFRSPREAFF. CDR3 coding DNA: TGTGCCAGCAGCTTGGCCGCCTTCAGGTCCCCCAGGGAAGCTTTCTTT. The full variable domain, with the rest looked up from reference TRBV5-6 and TRBJ1-1, is DAGVTQSPTHLIKTRGQQVTLRCSPKSGHDTVSWYQQALGQGPQFIFQYYEEEERQRGNFPDRFSGHQFPNYSSELNVNALLLGDSALYLCASSLAAFRSPREAFFGQGTRLTVV.

The rearrangement uses TRBV7-8 and TRBJ2-2, with no clear D. This CDR3 spans 15 amino acids. V was clipped by 1 base and J by 0 bases, with 6 bases between them. The germline CDR1 and CDR2 sequences are SGHVS and FQNEAQ. CDR3 loop: CASSLEASNTGELFF. CDR3 nucleotide sequence: TGTGCCAGCAGCTTAGAAGCGTCGAACACCGGGGAGCTGTTTTTT.